This T cell receptor (beta chain) was recovered during a study of blood T cell repertoires in COVID-19. About the research overall: Researchers got acute and convalescent COVID-19 samples from the United States, Italy and Spain. The analysed material was cDNA or gDNA that came from T cells, B-cell-depleted T cells, or PBMCs.

Original data processing: Reference gene primer amplification in the assay estimated nucleated cell counts. TCRdb's copy holds only in-frame clones and misses some; the assay was immunoSEQ multiplex PCR. That table gives V, J and clone size, and the DNA gave D and trimming. The repertoire holds around 150,000 clones, with 75% to 90% as singletons. Per germline, CDR1 SEHNR and CDR2 FQNEAQ (reference sequence). Germline trimming cut 2 bases from V and 2 bases from J; bases unmatched to any gene: 13. This CDR3 is 18 amino acids long. Material for sequencing was peripheral blood. This receptor was obtained from a woman aged 60-70 years with active COVID-19. The rearrangement links TRBV7-9 to TRBJ2-5; 8 positions agree with TRBD2. CDR3 sequence (DNA): TGTGCCAGCAGCTTAATGGTATCACGCGGGAGGCCTCAAGAGACCCAGTACTTC. Protein product: CASSLMVSRGRPQETQYF.